Given below is one T cell receptor gamma chain in context. Translating this DNA gives a protein that differs at residue 11 from the TCRdb one, which belongs to a much larger clone; a read error is likely, and the protein shown is this translation. The CDR3 is made up of 13 amino acids. CDR1 is GITISATS and CDR2 is ISYDGTV in the germline V gene (reference sequence). The data belong to a study of γδ T cells in repeated Plasmodium falciparum infection. Sequencing covered both gamma and delta TCR chains per sample. TCRdb re-identified clones in the multiplex PCR reads via CATT. The profile shows 27,000 or so gamma-chain clones, over 1.3% of them singletons. Flow sorting of PBMC yielded separate Vgamma9/Vdelta2+ and Vdelta2-negative gammadelta T cell populations for bulk repertoire analysis.

The TCR comes from a pool of human donors (malaria-infected and uninfected, not separated). Material: gamma-delta T cells from blood. The rearrangement links TRGV9 to TRGJ1 or TRGJ2. This CDR3 is CALWRGRSHKRLF. The DNA of the CDR3 is TGTGCCTTGTGGCGGGGGCGGAGTCATAAGAGACTCTTT.